Presented here are 30 T cell receptor beta chains from one specimen sequenced in a study of cytomegalovirus exposure and HLA in healthy donors. Clones were read by immunoSEQ multiplex PCR, and TCRdb kept only the in-frame ones, dropping some. This sample has approximately 280,000 clones, with 80% to 90% found just once. Sequencing was done on a sample of PBMCs. These TCRs come from a woman between 18 and 29 years old in good health and CMV-seronegative.

The V gene is TRBV10-1, the J gene TRBJ1-2; possibly TRBD1 for D (6 bases). The CDR3 covers 13 residues. Germline V gene lookup returns CDR1 WNHNN and CDR2 SYGVQD (reference sequence). Trimming shortened V by 5 bases and J by 8 bases, and 15 bases separated the two germline ends. CDR3 sequence reads: CASSSRTDQGYTF. Here the CDR3 DNA reads TGCGCCAGCAGTAGTCGGACAGATCAAGGCTACACCTTC.

Only one count was recorded for this clone. The chain carries TRBV6-5 and TRBJ2-2; 7 bases are shared with TRBD1. V lost 6 bases and J lost 5; bases outside the gene matches: 3. The germline V gene has CDR1 MNHEY and CDR2 SVGAGI. The CDR3 is 13 amino acids. CDR3 nucleotides: TGTGCCAGCAGAAGACAGGGAACCGGGGAGCTGTTTTTT. It is translated as CASRRQGTGELFF.

This clone has a handful of counts. The genes are TRBV20-1 and TRBJ1-6, with D unresolved. With 6 bases removed from V and 12 bases from J, the gap between germline ends came to 12 bases. Germline V lookup: CDR1 DFQATT, CDR2 SNEGSKA (reference sequence). The CDR3 has 11 amino acids. The CDR3 region is CSAETGLPLHF. The CDR3 nucleotides read TGCAGTGCCGAAACCGGTTTACCCCTCCACTTT.

This chain uses TRBV19 with TRBJ2-2, with a tentative D call TRBD2 (5 bases). The CDR3 is 13 amino acids. Trimming shortened V by 5 bases and J by 5 bases, and 9 bases separated the two germline ends. Germline V lookup: CDR1 LNHDA, CDR2 SQIVND (reference sequence). In nucleotides, the CDR3 is TGTGCCAGTAGTGGATCGGGGACCGGGGAGCTGTTTTTT. Encoded protein: CASSGSGTGELFF.

The gene calls are TRBV7-9 and TRBJ2-5; TRBD1 matches at 7 bases. The CDR3 length is 15 residues. V trimming: 5 bases; J trimming: 5 bases; junction bases outside the gene matches: 11. The germline gives CDR1 SEHNR, CDR2 FQNEAQ (reference sequence). CDR3 protein: CASSAPPDRVETQYF. CDR3 in DNA: TGTGCCAGCAGCGCACCTCCCGACAGGGTGGAGACCCAGTACTTC.

The V and J genes are TRBV7-9 and TRBJ2-1, with 7 bases that match TRBD2. V was pared by 8 bases and J by 8 bases, with 18 bases of the junction left unmatched. This CDR3 contains 16 residues. Germline V gene lookup returns CDR1 SEHNR and CDR2 FQNEAQ (reference sequence). This chain's CDR3 is CASPSGNAKDLDEQFF. CDR3 in DNA: TGTGCCAGCCCGAGCGGGAACGCCAAGGATTTGGATGAGCAGTTCTTC. The variable domain in full, completed from reference TRBV7-9 and TRBJ2-1, reads DTGVSQNPRHKITKRGQNVTFRCDPISEHNRLYWYRQTLGQGPEFLTYFQNEAQLEKSRLLSDRFSAERPKGSFSTLEIQRTEQGDSAMYLCASPSGNAKDLDEQFFGPGTRLTVL.

The chain employs TRBV5-4 and TRBJ2-7; 9 nucleotides align to TRBD1. Trimming cost V 5 bases and J 3 bases; bases outside gene matches: 3. Germline CDR1 SGHNT, CDR2 YYREEE (reference sequence). This CDR3 contains 13 residues. The CDR3 reads CASSWDRVYEQYF. DNA of the CDR3: TGTGCCAGCAGTTGGGACAGGGTCTACGAGCAGTACTTC.

The J gene is TRBJ2-1, the V gene TRBV29-1; 7 bases align to TRBD2. The trim removed 0 bases at V and 3 bases at J, leaving 5 bases unmatched. This CDR3 has 15 amino acids. Per the germline V gene, CDR1 is SQVTM and CDR2 is ANQGSEA. CDR3 region: CSVEDLGEGYNEQFF. The DNA for the CDR3 is TGCAGCGTTGAAGATTTGGGGGAGGGCTACAATGAGCAGTTCTTC.

CDR3 sequence: CAISRIAGFYEQYF. In DNA form, the CDR3 reads TGTGCCATCAGTAGGATAGCGGGTTTCTACGAGCAGTACTTC. The J gene is TRBJ2-7, the V gene TRBV10-3, with 7 bases lining up with TRBD2. This CDR3 region has 14 residues. V shed 5 bases and J 3 bases; nucleotides not matched to a gene: 7. Germline loops: CDR1 ENHRY, CDR2 SYGVKD.

The chain combines TRBV27 with TRBJ2-2; D is ambiguous. V lost 0 bases and J 4 bases, leaving 12 bases between the germline ends. The germline gives CDR1 MNHEY, CDR2 SMNVEV (reference sequence). There are 16 residues in the CDR3. The CDR3 nucleotides are TGTGCCAGCAGTTTATCGCCACTACCTACCACCGGGGAGCTGTTTTTT. Its translation: CASSLSPLPTTGELFF.

The V call is TRBV11-2, the J call TRBJ2-7; D is unclear. This CDR3 is 16 amino acids long. With 1 base removed from V and 5 bases from J, the gap between germline ends came to 18 bases. Germline CDR1 SGHAT, CDR2 FQNNGV. In nucleotides, the CDR3 is TGTGCCAGCAGCTTAGGATACCCAGAGGCTTTGCACGAGCAGTACTTC. Translated, it gives CASSLGYPEALHEQYF.

The V and J genes are TRBV4-1 and TRBJ1-1; D may be TRBD1 (6 bases). V lost 7 bases and J 0 bases, leaving 12 bases between the germline ends. The germline V gene has CDR1 MGHRA and CDR2 YSYEKL. The CDR3 length is 14 residues. Written as DNA, the CDR3 is TGCGCCAGCACCCCGGACAGATTGAACACTGAAGCTTTCTTT. Residues: CASTPDRLNTEAFF.

The V and J genes are TRBV4-3 and TRBJ2-7; 14 nucleotides align to TRBD2. CDR3 length: 15 amino acids. CDR1 LGHNA and CDR2 YSLEER come from the germline V gene. The junction had 3 bases not matched to a gene; V was cut back by 4 bases and J by 4 bases. The CDR3 sequence: CASSPGTSGSYEQYF. CDR3 in DNA: TGCGCCAGCAGCCCGGGGACTAGCGGGAGTTACGAGCAGTACTTC.

The gene calls are TRBV7-2 and TRBJ2-7; 7 positions match TRBD2. V shed 2 bases and J 6 bases; nucleotides not matched to a gene: 7. The CDR3 sequence is 14 residues long. CDR1 is SGHTA, CDR2 FQGNSA, per germline. CDR3 coding DNA: TGTGCCAGCAGCTTAACGGTGGCTAGCGGCGAGCAGTACTTC. Protein product: CASSLTVASGEQYF.

The chain combines TRBV5-6 with TRBJ1-6; D is unresolved. The CDR3 runs 14 residues. The germline CDR1 and CDR2 sequences are SGHDT and YYEEEE. V was shortened by 0 bases and J by 7 bases, with 8 bases between the two germline ends. This chain's CDR3 is CASSLGGSNSPLHF. The CDR3 region has the DNA TGTGCCAGCAGCTTGGGCGGAAGCAATTCACCCCTCCACTTT.

The chain joins TRBV9 to TRBJ2-2; TRBD1 is a possible D gene (5 bases). V gave up 4 bases and J gave up 6 bases, with 13 bases separating them. Germline V gene lookup returns CDR1 SGDLS and CDR2 YYNGEE. The CDR3 loop spans 14 amino acids. CDR3 sequence: CASSTSGMAGELFF. The CDR3 nucleotides read TGTGCCAGCAGCACCTCAGGGATGGCCGGGGAGCTGTTTTTT.

The sample holds one count of this clone. The identical CDR3 is also encoded by other nucleotide sequences in the sample. This chain uses TRBV18 with TRBJ1-2; 7 positions match TRBD1. The germline gives CDR1 KGHSH, CDR2 LQKENI. J lost 3 bases, V lost 4 bases, and 2 bases had no gene match. This CDR3 comprises 13 residues. Written as DNA, the CDR3 is TGTGCCAGCTCACGACAGGGCGACTATGGCTACACCTTC. Amino acids: CASSRQGDYGYTF.

This sequence joins TRBV28 and TRBJ1-1, with D hard to call. Germline V CDR1 and CDR2: MDHEN, SYDVKM. This CDR3 region has 14 residues. Trimming shortened V by 6 bases and J by 5 bases, and 16 bases separated the two germline ends. DNA for the CDR3: TGTGCCAGCAGGAGAATAGGAGGAGGGACTGAAGCTTTCTTT. Translating it yields CASRRIGGGTEAFF. The whole variable domain, filled in from reference TRBV28 and TRBJ1-1, reads DVKVTQSSRYLVKRTGEKVFLECVQDMDHENMFWYRQDPGLGLRLIYFSYDVKMKEKGDIPEGYSVSREKKERFSLILESASTNQTSMYLCASRRIGGGTEAFFGQGTRLTVV.

The rearrangement links TRBV7-3 to TRBJ2-1; D gene uncertain. This CDR3 has 14 residues. With 5 bases removed from V and 7 bases from J, the gap between germline ends came to 15 bases. Looked up from germline, CDR1 is SGHTA and CDR2 is FQGTGA. The CDR3 spells CASSPFGGANEQFF. The CDR3 DNA is TGTGCCAGCAGCCCATTCGGCGGAGCTAATGAGCAGTTCTTC.

This sequence joins TRBV6-5 and TRBJ1-2; 9 bases fit TRBD1. With 10 bases clipped from V and 4 bases from J, the junction kept 13 bases outside the gene matches. Germline V gene sequence: CDR1 MNHEY, CDR2 SVGAGI. The CDR3 is made up of 15 amino acids. The CDR3: CATLQGAQLSYGYTF. The CDR3 region has the DNA TGTGCCACTTTACAGGGGGCCCAACTTTCCTATGGCTACACCTTC.

This clone appeared once. J is TRBJ2-6 and V is TRBV12-5, with unresolved D. V lost 0 bases, J lost 2 bases, and 20 bases lay in between. CDR3 length: 20 residues. Germline V gene data show CDR1 as LGHNT and CDR2 as FRNRAP. The DNA for the CDR3 is TGTGCTAGTGGTTTGGTATTGGCCAATTTAATCCTTACTGGGGCCAACGTCCTGACTTTC. It is translated as CASGLVLANLILTGANVLTF.

This chain connects TRBV6-1 to TRBJ2-7; TRBD2 aligns across 9 bases. CDR3 length: 16 amino acids. The V gene end was trimmed by 0 bases and the J gene end by 2 bases; junction bases not matched to a gene: 5. Looked up from germline, CDR1 is MNHNS and CDR2 is SASEGT. The CDR3 nucleotides read TGTGCCAGCAGTGAAGCGCCGGCGGGGGGGCCCTACGAGCAGTACTTC. Its translation is CASSEAPAGGPYEQYF.

V is TRBV2 and J is TRBJ1-4; no clear D. The V gene's germline CDR1 is SNHLY and CDR2 FYNNEI. The CDR3 extends over 14 amino acids. With 7 bases removed from V and 4 bases from J, the gap between germline ends came to 13 bases. The CDR3 nucleotides read TGTGCCAGCAAGCGGGATTCCCGTAATGAAAAACTGTTTTTT. Translating gives CASKRDSRNEKLFF.

The chain couples TRBV4-3 to TRBJ1-2; D is unresolved. The CDR3 runs to 14 residues. Germline CDR1 and CDR2: LGHNA and YSLEER. The V and J ends lost 1 base and 1 base respectively, with 7 bases between them. CDR3 DNA: TGCGCCAGCAGCCAAGCCAGTCTTAACTATGGCTACACCTTC. It codes for CASSQASLNYGYTF.

This rearrangement joins TRBV7-8 to TRBJ1-2; no clear D. Germline V gene lookup returns CDR1 SGHVS and CDR2 FQNEAQ. V was pared by 0 bases and J by 6 bases, with 14 bases between. CDR3 length equals 15 residues. The chain's CDR3 is CASSLAKRGIDGYTF. CDR3 coding DNA: TGTGCCAGCAGCTTAGCGAAGCGCGGGATCGATGGCTACACCTTC.

V gene TRBV7-9 combines with J gene TRBJ2-2, with 8 bases fitting TRBD1. Germline loops: CDR1 SEHNR, CDR2 FQNEAQ (reference sequence). The CDR3 is 15 amino acids. Germline trimming cut 3 bases from V and 5 bases from J; bases unmatched to any gene: 5. The CDR3 loop reads CASSLETGVTGELFF. The CDR3 DNA reads as TGTGCCAGCAGCTTGGAGACAGGGGTTACCGGGGAGCTGTTTTTT.

The rearrangement joins TRBV7-2 to TRBJ1-2; 9 nucleotides match TRBD1. This CDR3 is 14 amino acids long. Germline trimming cut 6 bases from V and 3 bases from J; bases unmatched to any gene: 5. CDR1 and CDR2 (germline): SGHTA, FQGNSA. CDR3 DNA: TGTGCCAGCAGATACGGGACAGGGCACTATGGCTACACCTTC. It specifies CASRYGTGHYGYTF.

Sample share makes this clone medium-sized. V gene TRBV5-4 combines with J gene TRBJ1-2; D gene uncertain. The V end lost 5 bases, the J end lost 2 bases, and 10 bases lay between the germline ends. This CDR3 has 13 amino acids. CDR1 and CDR2 from the germline V gene are SGHNT and YYREEE (reference sequence). The CDR3 protein is CASSPSGNYGYTF. The DNA for the CDR3 is TGTGCCAGCAGTCCAAGCGGCAACTATGGCTACACCTTC.

This clone was counted a single time. V is TRBV7-9 and J is TRBJ2-7; a weak D match, TRBD2 (5 bases). Looked up from germline, CDR1 is SEHNR and CDR2 is FQNEAQ (reference sequence). CDR3 length: 15 residues. The V gene lost 3 bases and the J gene lost 6 bases, with 18 bases spanning the gap. CDR3 coding DNA: TGTGCCAGCAGCTTGGGTGTTGGGCTAGCTGTCGAGCAGTACTTC. Its protein product is CASSLGVGLAVEQYF. The variable domain in full, with the rest retrieved from reference TRBV7-9 and TRBJ2-7, is DTGVSQNPRHKITKRGQNVTFRCDPISEHNRLYWYRQTLGQGPEFLTYFQNEAQLEKSRLLSDRFSAERPKGSFSTLEIQRTEQGDSAMYLCASSLGVGLAVEQYFGPGTRLTVT.

The gene calls are TRBV30 and TRBJ1-4, with a weak D call TRBD1 (5 bases). CDR3 size: 15 residues. Looked up from germline, CDR1 is GTSNPN and CDR2 is SVGIG (reference sequence). Trimming removed 0 bases at V and 7 bases at J, with 15 bases between. This chain's CDR3 is CAWSVVWGDGEKLFF. The CDR3 region has the DNA TGTGCCTGGAGTGTTGTTTGGGGGGATGGTGAAAAACTGTTTTTT.